This entry features one T cell receptor beta chain sequence. Trimming stripped 0 bases from V and 6 bases from J, with 12 bases between. The CDR3 totals 14 residues. The germline gives CDR1 SGHRS, CDR2 YFSETQ. The sample belongs to a study of CD8 T cells in ankylosing spondylitis. TCRdb reprocessed the 5' RACE reads via MiXCR and lists one record per CDR3 protein. In the table there are 250,000 to 400,000 distinct CDR3 sequences, more than 9% of which are singletons. The sample taken for sequencing was blood, either unsorted or a sorted T cell fraction (not recorded which). The sequence came from a female donor with ankylosing spondylitis or in good health (not recorded which). This rearrangement joins TRBV5-1 to TRBJ2-5; possibly TRBD1 for D (5 bases). In nucleotides, the CDR3 is TGCGCCAGCAGCTTGGAAGGGGTTGTAAAGACCCAGTACTTC. This codes for CASSLEGVVKTQYF.